The 23 T cell receptor beta chains below all came from one sample that was sequenced in a study of PD-1 blockade in classical Hodgkin lymphoma. Following autologous stem cell transplantation, relapse occurred in every patient, and exposure to brentuximab vedotin varied. Sequenced by immunoSEQ multiplex PCR; TCRdb stores in-frame clones only, minus some. Seen here are about 97,000 clones, over 80% observed once, and the top ten hold 12%. Source: peripheral blood mononuclear cells (PBMCs), taken at baseline. These receptors all stem from a human donor with classical Hodgkin lymphoma.

The genes are TRBV7-6 and TRBJ2-7; weak D call: TRBD2 (5 bases). V lost 1 base to trimming and J lost 0 bases, with 10 bases between them. Per germline, CDR1 SGHVS and CDR2 FNYEAQ. The CDR3 is 15 residues long. The CDR3 spells CASSLVAGSSYEQYF. The CDR3 DNA reads TGTGCCAGCAGCTTAGTTGCGGGTAGCTCCTACGAGCAGTACTTC.

The chain has TRBV10-1 and TRBJ2-6, with no clear D. The CDR3 totals 16 residues. Germline V gene data show CDR1 as WNHNN and CDR2 as SYGVQD (reference sequence). Trimming cost V 5 bases and J 5 bases, with 16 bases left between them. CDR3 bases: TGCGCCAGCAGTTCAACTAAAAAAAGTCGGGCCAACGTCCTGACTTTC. Amino acid sequence: CASSSTKKSRANVLTF.

This clone has just one count. J is TRBJ2-3 and V is TRBV5-8; D is ambiguous. The V gene lost 0 bases and the J gene lost 6 bases, with 11 bases spanning the gap. Germline V lookup: CDR1 SGHTS, CDR2 YDEGEE. The CDR3 length is 14 residues. CDR3 nucleotide sequence: TGTGCCAGCAGCTTGGGCCAGGCGCCCGATACGCAGTATTTT. Residues: CASSLGQAPDTQYF.

V gene TRBV5-1 combines with J gene TRBJ2-1; D remains ambiguous. Per germline, CDR1 SGHRS and CDR2 YFSETQ. This CDR3 has 14 residues. Deletions cut 2 bases from V and 8 bases from J, with 14 bases between. Here the CDR3 DNA reads TGCGCCAGCAGCTTAGGTAGGGCGCTTGATGAGCAGTTCTTC. Its translation: CASSLGRALDEQFF.

In this sample, this clone turned up a few times. The chain is built from TRBV27 and TRBJ2-5, with TRBD2 matching over 13 bases. The V gene end was trimmed by 5 bases and the J gene end by 9 bases; junction bases not matched to a gene: 6. Per the germline V gene, CDR1 is MNHEY and CDR2 is SMNVEV (reference sequence). This CDR3 has 14 residues. This CDR3 reads CASSPGLAGAPQYF. CDR3 DNA: TGTGCCAGCAGTCCTGGACTAGCGGGAGCTCCCCAGTACTTC.

The chain links TRBV11-2 to TRBJ2-5, with D maybe TRBD1 (5 bases). Germline values: CDR1 SGHAT, CDR2 FQNNGV. V gave up 1 base and J gave up 3 bases, with 12 bases separating them. The CDR3 has 15 amino acids. The CDR3 DNA sequence: TGTGCCAGCAGCTTAGTGGTCGACAGCGAAGAGACCCAGTACTTC. It translates to CASSLVVDSEETQYF.

This CDR3 is CASSLAEPSEQYF. Written as DNA, the CDR3 is TGTGCCAGCAGTCTAGCGGAGCCTTCCGAGCAGTACTTC. This chain joins TRBV2 and TRBJ2-7, with 7 bases identical to TRBD2. The CDR3 extends over 13 amino acids. With V trimmed by 5 bases and J by 6 bases, 7 bases remained unmatched. Germline CDR1 and CDR2: SNHLY and FYNNEI.

The chain couples TRBV7-3 to TRBJ2-2, with 7 positions matching TRBD1. V lost 2 bases and J lost 7; bases outside the gene matches: 7. This CDR3 region has 15 residues. Germline loops: CDR1 SGHTA, CDR2 FQGTGA. The chain's CDR3 is CASSLVAGGFGELFF. The DNA for the CDR3 is TGTGCCAGCAGCTTAGTTGCAGGGGGTTTCGGGGAGCTGTTTTTT.

This sequence joins TRBV2 and TRBJ2-5, with 8 bases matching TRBD1. V trimming: 7 bases; J trimming: 1 base; junction bases outside the gene matches: 8. Germline V gene lookup returns CDR1 SNHLY and CDR2 FYNNEI. This CDR3 has 15 residues. The CDR3 DNA reads as TGTGCCAGCATTGTGGACAGGGTATCCCAAGAGACCCAGTACTTC. Amino acids: CASIVDRVSQETQYF.

The rearrangement uses TRBV7-2 and TRBJ2-4, with no clear D. This CDR3 contains 11 residues. V was trimmed by 5 bases and J by 6 bases, leaving 5 bases between them. CDR1 is SGHTA, CDR2 FQGNSA, per germline. The CDR3, as DNA: TGTGCCAGCAGCATCCGAAACATTCAGTACTTC. This encodes CASSIRNIQYF. Using reference TRBV7-2 and TRBJ2-4 for the parts outside the CDR3, the full variable domain is GAGVSQSPSNKVTEKGKDVELRCDPISGHTALYWYRQSLGQGLEFLIYFQGNSAPDKSGLPSDRFSAERTGGSVSTLTIQRTQQEDSAVYLCASSIRNIQYFGAGTRLSVL.

CDR3: CSVESTGDEKLFF. The CDR3, as DNA: TGCAGCGTTGAGTCCACAGGGGACGAAAAACTGTTTTTT. This sequence joins TRBV29-1 and TRBJ1-4; 7 bases match TRBD1. The junction had 6 bases not matched to a gene; V was cut back by 3 bases and J by 8 bases. This CDR3 spans 13 amino acids. Germline assignment: CDR1 SQVTM and CDR2 ANQGSEA.

The chain combines TRBV12-5 with TRBJ1-1; D is perhaps TRBD1 (5 bases). V lost 6 bases and J 6 bases, leaving 14 bases between the germline ends. The CDR3 has 13 residues. Germline loops: CDR1 LGHNT, CDR2 FRNRAP. Here the CDR3 reads CASGARGDAEAFF. The DNA for the CDR3 is TGTGCTAGTGGAGCCCGGGGGGACGCTGAAGCTTTCTTT.

The chain couples TRBV6-5 to TRBJ2-7, with D perhaps given as TRBD1 or TRBD2 (7 bases each). Trimming removed 2 bases from V and 1 base from J, with 12 bases in between. The CDR3 spans 15 residues. Germline-derived CDR1 and CDR2 are MNHEY and SVGAGI. The CDR3 region is CASSYQAGQSYEQYF. CDR3 nucleotides: TGTGCCAGCAGTTACCAAGCGGGACAGTCCTACGAGCAGTACTTC.

This clone was seen just once. The chain couples TRBV7-8 to TRBJ2-1; no definite D call. The germline gives CDR1 SGHVS, CDR2 FQNEAQ. V was clipped by 4 bases and J by 6 bases, with 13 bases between them. CDR3 length: 14 residues. The CDR3 nucleotides are TGTGCCAGCAGCTCATCGACCAGTACCAATGAGCAGTTCTTC. Translating gives CASSSSTSTNEQFF.

This clone was seen repeatedly, ten times or more. This specimen includes other DNA sequences encoding the same CDR3. The rearrangement links TRBV9 to TRBJ2-1; a weak D match, TRBD1 (5 bases). The CDR3 loop spans 14 amino acids. Per germline, CDR1 SGDLS and CDR2 YYNGEE. Trimming shortened V by 3 bases and J by 4 bases, and 11 bases separated the two germline ends. The CDR3 loop reads CASSERAGYNEQFF. In DNA, the CDR3 is TGTGCCAGCAGCGAAAGGGCAGGGTACAATGAGCAGTTCTTC.

The chain carries TRBV11-2 and TRBJ2-5; D unclear. CDR3 length: 13 residues. Trimming shortened V by 0 bases and J by 3 bases, and 5 bases separated the two germline ends. CDR1 and CDR2 (germline): SGHAT, FQNNGV. The CDR3 loop reads CASSLEPEETQYF. Here the CDR3 DNA reads TGTGCCAGCAGCTTAGAACCAGAAGAGACCCAGTACTTC.

The chain carries TRBV5-4 and TRBJ1-5, with D unclear. The CDR3 consists of 14 residues. Germline V CDR1 and CDR2: SGHNT, YYREEE (reference sequence). The V gene lost 4 bases and the J gene lost 4 bases, with 12 bases spanning the gap. CDR3 in amino acids: CASSQSDNNQPQHF. As DNA, the CDR3 is TGTGCCAGCAGCCAATCCGACAATAATCAGCCCCAGCATTTT.

This chain joins TRBV7-2 and TRBJ2-1, with D perhaps matching TRBD2 (5 bases). Germline V lookup: CDR1 SGHTA, CDR2 FQGNSA. V was trimmed by 6 bases and J by 7 bases, leaving 10 bases between them. The CDR3 spans 12 residues. This chain's CDR3 is CASSQERNEQFF. The CDR3 DNA sequence: TGTGCCAGCAGTCAAGAGCGGAATGAGCAGTTCTTC.

Written as DNA, the CDR3 is TGTGCCAGCAGAATGACAGGGGCGGCGGACACTGAAGCTTTCTTT. Amino acids: CASRMTGAADTEAFF. The chain carries TRBV2 and TRBJ1-1; TRBD1 agrees at 8 bases. Germline V gene lookup returns CDR1 SNHLY and CDR2 FYNNEI. V lost 6 bases to trimming and J lost 3 bases; unmatched junction nucleotides: 9. This CDR3 spans 15 amino acids.

The chain links TRBV5-4 to TRBJ2-1; D possibly uses TRBD1 or TRBD2 (5 bases each). This CDR3 contains 15 residues. V lost 4 bases and J 3 bases, leaving 14 bases between the germline ends. Looked up from germline, CDR1 is SGHNT and CDR2 is YYREEE (reference sequence). For the CDR3, the DNA is TGTGCCAGCAGCACCGGGACCCCTAGCTACAATGAGCAGTTCTTC. Its protein is CASSTGTPSYNEQFF.

The chain employs TRBV4-1 and TRBJ2-7, with D possibly being TRBD2 (7 bases). CDR1 MGHRA and CDR2 YSYEKL come from the germline V gene. Between the trimmed V and J ends, which lost 4 bases and 6 bases, there was a span of 22 bases. CDR3 length: 16 amino acids. This chain's CDR3 is CASSLGGGGSSAEQYF. DNA for the CDR3: TGCGCCAGCAGCCTGGGGGGGGGCGGGAGTTCGGCCGAGCAGTACTTC.

This sequence joins TRBV7-9 and TRBJ2-7, with 8 bases fitting TRBD2. V gave up 5 bases and J gave up 0 bases; unmatched junction bases: 6. Germline V gene data show CDR1 as SEHNR and CDR2 as FQNEAQ (reference sequence). CDR3 length: 15 residues. In DNA, the CDR3 is TGTGCCAGCAGCAAACGGGAGGGGAGCTCCTACGAGCAGTACTTC. This translates into CASSKREGSSYEQYF.

The chain couples TRBV5-1 to TRBJ2-7; possibly TRBD1 for D (5 bases). Germline V gene sequence: CDR1 SGHRS, CDR2 YFSETQ. Trimming took off 4 bases at V and 5 bases at J, with 16 bases between the two ends. The CDR3 runs 14 residues. DNA of the CDR3: TGCGCCAGCAGCCCGTACACAGGTATCGACGAGCAGTACTTC. The encoded protein is CASSPYTGIDEQYF.